These 21 T cell receptor beta chains were sequenced from one sample in a study of cytomegalovirus exposure and HLA in healthy donors. PCR used 60 Vbeta primers and 13 Jbeta primers. Some clones are missing from TCRdb's copy, which holds only in-frame ones; the method was immunoSEQ multiplex PCR. This sample has 150,000 to 200,000 clones; around four fifths occur once, and the top ten carry about 3.8%. The sample comprised PBMCs. The receptors shown here come from a man aged 45-65 years in good health and CMV-seropositive.

This clone has only one observation. This rearrangement joins TRBV27 to TRBJ2-1; TRBD2 agrees at 7 bases. CDR1 is MNHEY and CDR2 is SMNVEV in the germline V gene (reference sequence). The CDR3 spans 15 residues. J lost 6 bases, V lost 5 bases, and 10 bases had no gene match. This CDR3 is CASSPWKGGSNEQFF. The DNA for the CDR3 is TGTGCCAGCAGTCCCTGGAAAGGCGGGAGCAATGAGCAGTTCTTC.

The V call is TRBV30, the J call TRBJ2-5; D uncertain. Per the germline V gene, CDR1 is GTSNPN and CDR2 is SVGIG (reference sequence). Trimming shortened V by 0 bases and J by 1 base, and 9 bases separated the two germline ends. The CDR3 sequence is 14 residues long. The CDR3 loop reads CAWSVQSFQETQYF. In nucleotides, the CDR3 is TGTGCCTGGAGTGTACAGTCTTTCCAAGAGACCCAGTACTTC.

This clone was recorded a few times. This sequence joins TRBV9 and TRBJ1-1, with TRBD1 matching over 7 bases. The CDR3 runs to 13 residues. V lost 4 bases, J lost 3 bases, and 3 bases stayed unmatched. Germline assignment: CDR1 SGDLS and CDR2 YYNGEE. The CDR3, as DNA: TGTGCCAGCAGCCAAGACAGGGACACTGAAGCTTTCTTT. Amino acid sequence: CASSQDRDTEAFF.

The chain links TRBV18 to TRBJ2-3, with 11 bases that match TRBD2. Unmatched junction bases numbered 6, after V lost 2 bases and J lost 5 bases. Germline CDR1 KGHSH, CDR2 LQKENI. This CDR3 region has 16 residues. DNA of the CDR3: TGTGCCAGCTCACCAGCCCTAGCGGGAGGTCTAGATACGCAGTATTTT. Amino acids: CASSPALAGGLDTQYF. Full variable domain (missing parts from reference TRBV18 and TRBJ2-3): NAGVMQNPRHLVRRRGQEARLRCSPMKGHSHVYWYRQLPEEGLKFMVYLQKENIIDESGMPKERFSAEFPKEGPSILRIQQVVRGDSAAYFCASSPALAGGLDTQYFGPGTRLTVL.

This chain joins TRBV18 and TRBJ1-2; D call uncertain. The CDR3 contains 13 residues. Trimming cost V 2 bases and J 6 bases, with 10 bases left between them. CDR1 and CDR2 (germline): KGHSH, LQKENI. The CDR3 is CASSPLIEDGYTF. The CDR3 nucleotides read TGTGCCAGCTCACCATTAATAGAGGATGGCTACACCTTC.

This chain uses TRBV27 with TRBJ1-5, with D possibly matching TRBD1 (6 bases). Trimming left V 6 bases short and J 0 bases short, with 15 bases between. The CDR3 consists of 16 residues. Per germline, CDR1 MNHEY and CDR2 SMNVEV (reference sequence). The CDR3 nucleotides are TGTGCCAGCAGGAAGACAGGAGCGTATAGCAATCAGCCCCAGCATTTT. Translating gives CASRKTGAYSNQPQHF.

V usage is TRBV15 and J usage is TRBJ2-5; D gene unclear. Germline loops: CDR1 LNHNV, CDR2 YYDKDF (reference sequence). Trimming pared 2 bases from V and 1 base from J, leaving 11 bases between. The CDR3 totals 15 residues. CDR3 protein: CATSRTSGIQETQYF. CDR3 DNA: TGTGCCACCAGCAGAACCTCGGGTATCCAAGAGACCCAGTACTTC.

The chain carries TRBV27 and TRBJ2-5; D is undetermined. CDR1 is MNHEY and CDR2 is SMNVEV in the germline V gene (reference sequence). The length of the CDR3 is 14 residues. Trimming pared 6 bases from V and 5 bases from J, leaving 16 bases between. CDR3 nucleotides: TGTGCCAGCAGCCCCCTTAGTGTTCTGGAGACCCAGTACTTC. It codes for CASSPLSVLETQYF.

CDR3 in amino acids: CAWSVASRTDTQYF. CDR3 DNA sequence: TGTGCCTGGAGTGTGGCCAGTCGCACAGATACGCAGTATTTT. The gene calls are TRBV30 and TRBJ2-3; D is unclear. The V end was cut by 0 bases, the J end by 1 base, with 8 bases between. The V gene's germline CDR1 is GTSNPN and CDR2 SVGIG (reference sequence). This CDR3 is built from 14 residues. The full variable domain, with the rest looked up from reference TRBV30 and TRBJ2-3, is SQTIHQWPATLVQPVGSPLSLECTVEGTSNPNLYWYRQAAGRGLQLLFYSVGIGQISSEVPQNLSASRPQDRQFILSSKKLLLSDSGFYLCAWSVASRTDTQYFGPGTRLTVL.

The rearrangement uses TRBV28 and TRBJ2-7; TRBD2 is a possible D gene (5 bases). Germline CDR1 and CDR2: MDHEN and SYDVKM. The CDR3 contains 15 residues. Trimming took off 1 base at V and 2 bases at J, with 12 bases between the two ends. The CDR3 spells CASSLSGLGPYEQYF. In DNA form, the CDR3 reads TGTGCCAGCAGTTTATCCGGACTGGGCCCCTACGAGCAGTACTTC.

The V call is TRBV28, the J call TRBJ2-2, with TRBD2 matching over 11 bases. The CDR3 runs to 19 residues. Germline lookup yields CDR1 MDHEN and CDR2 SYDVKM. The V and J ends lost 4 bases and 1 base, in that order; junction bases with no gene match: 11. Here the CDR3 reads CASSSQGALAGGNTGELFF. CDR3 in DNA: TGTGCCAGCAGTTCCCAGGGGGCCCTAGCGGGGGGGAACACCGGGGAGCTGTTTTTT.

The chain has TRBV6-6 and TRBJ1-4; 7 positions match TRBD1. CDR3 length: 15 residues. Trimming took 2 bases from V and 5 from J; bases not matched to a gene: 5. Germline V gene data show CDR1 as MNHNY and CDR2 as SVGAGI (reference sequence). CDR3: CASSYLGQQNEKLFF. Here the CDR3 DNA reads TGTGCCAGCAGTTACCTGGGACAGCAAAATGAAAAACTGTTTTTT.

About this clone: This sample includes further DNA sequences coding for the same CDR3. The rearrangement uses TRBV5-1 and TRBJ1-6; 7 bases fit TRBD1. V gave up 0 bases and J gave up 7 bases; unmatched junction bases: 1. Germline CDR1 SGHRS, CDR2 YFSETQ. The CDR3 has 14 amino acids. The CDR3 loop reads CASSLGQGNSPLHF. As DNA, the CDR3 is TGCGCCAGCAGCTTGGGACAGGGCAATTCACCCCTCCACTTT.

V gene TRBV5-5 combines with J gene TRBJ1-1; 7 nucleotides line up with TRBD1. There are 15 residues in the CDR3. Trimming removed 4 bases from V and 0 bases from J; junction bases left unmatched: 6. Per germline, CDR1 SGHKS and CDR2 YYEKEE (reference sequence). The CDR3 here is CASSPTGQVNTEAFF. CDR3 coding DNA: TGTGCCAGCAGCCCCACCGGACAGGTGAACACTGAAGCTTTCTTT.

This clone was seen a handful of times. CDR3 bases: TGTGCCAGCAGTGAATTTGCGGGAGGGGACCACAATGAGCAGTTCTTC. This translates into CASSEFAGGDHNEQFF. The chain carries TRBV25-1 and TRBJ2-1; 9 positions agree with TRBD2. The CDR3 loop spans 16 amino acids. CDR1 and CDR2 from the germline V gene are MGHDK and SYGVNS. V trimming: 1 base; J trimming: 5 bases; junction bases outside the gene matches: 6. Full variable domain (missing parts from reference TRBV25-1 and TRBJ2-1): EADIYQTPRYLVIGTGKKITLECSQTMGHDKMYWYQQDPGMELHLIHYSYGVNSTEKGDLSSESTVSRIRTEHFPLTLESARPSHTSQYLCASSEFAGGDHNEQFFGPGTRLTVL.

The V call is TRBV20-1, the J call TRBJ1-2, with D hard to call. The CDR3 has 10 residues. V lost 0 bases, J lost 7 bases, and 3 bases lay in between. Germline CDR1 reads DFQATT; CDR2 reads SNEGSKA (reference sequence). The CDR3 here is CSARERGYTF. The CDR3 region has the DNA TGCAGTGCTAGAGAGCGTGGCTACACCTTC.

This chain links TRBV9 with TRBJ1-6; D call uncertain. The ends were cut back, 3 bases at V and 0 bases at J, with 7 bases in the middle. This CDR3 contains 15 residues. CDR1 and CDR2 from the germline V gene are SGDLS and YYNGEE. CDR3 DNA sequence: TGTGCCAGCAGCGCGGAGGGCTCCTATAATTCACCCCTCCACTTT. Encoded protein: CASSAEGSYNSPLHF.

V usage is TRBV19 and J usage is TRBJ1-1; D is possibly TRBD1 (5 bases). The CDR3 is made up of 12 amino acids. Germline CDR1 is LNHDA and CDR2 is SQIVND (reference sequence). Trimming took off 4 bases at V and 5 bases at J, with 8 bases between the two ends. The CDR3 protein is CASSRGGTEAFF. The CDR3 coding sequence is TGTGCCAGTAGTAGGGGGGGGACTGAAGCTTTCTTT.

This clone appeared a few times. The chain recombines TRBV28 with TRBJ1-1; 9 bases match TRBD1. Germline values: CDR1 MDHEN, CDR2 SYDVKM. V trimming: 2 bases; J trimming: 3 bases; junction bases outside the gene matches: 10. This CDR3 comprises 17 residues. The CDR3 spells CASSLSTGGFGYTEAFF. In nucleotides, the CDR3 is TGTGCCAGCAGTTTAAGTACAGGGGGCTTCGGTTACACTGAAGCTTTCTTT.

A word on this clone: The identical CDR3 is also encoded by other nucleotide sequences in the sample. The J gene is TRBJ1-2, the V gene TRBV5-6; D uncertain. Germline CDR1 reads SGHDT; CDR2 reads YYEEEE. This CDR3 region has 11 residues. V lost 0 bases and J lost 8, with 5 bases in between. CDR3 nucleotide sequence: TGTGCCAGCAGCTTGGGGAGCGGCTACACCTTC. Protein sequence: CASSLGSGYTF. Complete variable domain (other parts from reference TRBV5-6 and TRBJ1-2): DAGVTQSPTHLIKTRGQQVTLRCSPKSGHDTVSWYQQALGQGPQFIFQYYEEEERQRGNFPDRFSGHQFPNYSSELNVNALLLGDSALYLCASSLGSGYTFGSGTRLTVV.

The rearrangement joins TRBV7-8 to TRBJ1-6; TRBD1 might be the D (5 bases). V was pared by 1 base and J by 9 bases, with 7 bases between. The CDR3 runs to 13 residues. Germline values: CDR1 SGHVS, CDR2 FQNEAQ. In nucleotides, the CDR3 is TGTGCCAGCAGCTTAGGGGGCGGTTCACCCCTCCACTTT. As protein: CASSLGGGSPLHF.